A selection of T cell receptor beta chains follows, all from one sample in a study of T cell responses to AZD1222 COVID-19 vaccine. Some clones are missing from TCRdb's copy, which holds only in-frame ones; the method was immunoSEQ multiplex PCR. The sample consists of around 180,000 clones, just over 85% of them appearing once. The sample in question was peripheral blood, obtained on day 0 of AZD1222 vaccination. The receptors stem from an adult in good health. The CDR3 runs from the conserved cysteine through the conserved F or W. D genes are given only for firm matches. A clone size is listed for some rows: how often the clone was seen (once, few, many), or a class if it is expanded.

CDR3aa: CASSLLLSDTF
CDR3nt: TGTGCCAGCAGTTTACTCCTTTCAGACACCTTC
j_gene: TRBJ1-2
v_gene: TRBV27
d_gene: NA
abundance: NA

CDR3aa: CASSFPGGKGYGYTF
CDR3nt: TGTGCCAGCAGCTTTCCAGGGGGAAAAGGATATGGCTACACCTTC
j_gene: TRBJ1-2
v_gene: TRBV5-5
d_gene: TRBD1
abundance: NA

CDR3aa: CSASSRVSSYEQYF
CDR3nt: TGCAGTGCTAGTTCGCGGGTGAGCTCCTACGAGCAGTACTTC
j_gene: TRBJ2-7
v_gene: TRBV20-1
d_gene: NA
abundance: NA

CDR3aa: CASSDIAGARFSQNNEQFF
CDR3nt: TGTGCCAGCAGCGATATAGCGGGGGCGCGCTTTAGTCAGAACAATGAGCAGTTCTTC
j_gene: TRBJ2-1
v_gene: TRBV7-9
d_gene: TRBD2
abundance: NA

CDR3aa: CASTGTGRENTEAFF
CDR3nt: TGTGCCAGCACCGGGACAGGGCGGGAGAACACTGAAGCTTTCTTT
j_gene: TRBJ1-1
v_gene: TRBV6-6
d_gene: TRBD1
abundance: NA

CDR3aa: CASSRNTGTEAYEQYF
CDR3nt: TGTGCCAGCAGTCGAAACACCGGGACAGAGGCCTACGAGCAGTACTTC
j_gene: TRBJ2-7
v_gene: TRBV6-6
d_gene: TRBD1
abundance: NA

CDR3aa: CASSEEAGPWGTQYF
CDR3nt: TGTGCCAGCAGTGAAGAAGCAGGGCCTTGGGGGACCCAGTACTTC
j_gene: TRBJ2-5
v_gene: TRBV6-1
d_gene: NA
abundance: few

CDR3aa: CASTPKGTHFRGSPQETQYF
CDR3nt: TGTGCCAGCACCCCGAAGGGGACTCACTTTCGGGGGTCCCCCCAAGAGACCCAGTACTTC
j_gene: TRBJ2-5
v_gene: TRBV3-1/TRBV3-2
d_gene: NA
abundance: once

CDR3aa: CASSIEPGVTGELFF
CDR3nt: TGTGCCAGTAGTATAGAACCAGGGGTGACCGGGGAGCTGTTTTTT
j_gene: TRBJ2-2
v_gene: TRBV19
d_gene: NA
abundance: NA

CDR3aa: CASSEMDRPSYTF
CDR3nt: TGTGCCAGCAGTGAAATGGACCGCCCGAGCTACACCTTC
j_gene: TRBJ1-2
v_gene: TRBV6-1
d_gene: NA
abundance: NA

CDR3aa: CSAPGLPQHF
CDR3nt: TGCAGTGCGCCCGGGTTGCCCCAGCATTTT
j_gene: TRBJ1-5
v_gene: TRBV20-1
d_gene: NA
abundance: NA

CDR3aa: CSAQGEETQYF
CDR3nt: TGCAGTGCCCAGGGGGAAGAGACCCAGTACTTC
j_gene: TRBJ2-5
v_gene: TRBV20-1
d_gene: TRBD1
abundance: NA

CDR3aa: CASSFDRVGTEAFF
CDR3nt: TGTGCCAGCAGCTTTGACAGGGTAGGCACTGAAGCTTTCTTT
j_gene: TRBJ1-1
v_gene: TRBV7-9
d_gene: TRBD1
abundance: NA

CDR3aa: CASSWGRTRGYEQYF
CDR3nt: TGTGCCAGCAGTTGGGGGCGGACAAGGGGGTACGAGCAGTACTTC
j_gene: TRBJ2-7
v_gene: TRBV28
d_gene: NA
abundance: NA

CDR3aa: CASSPTGLNYGYTF
CDR3nt: TGTGCCAGCAGCCCAACAGGGCTCAACTATGGCTACACCTTC
j_gene: TRBJ1-2
v_gene: TRBV7-3
d_gene: NA
abundance: few

CDR3aa: CASSVGLAGGGIVETQYF
CDR3nt: TGTGCCAGCAGCGTAGGACTAGCGGGGGGCGGTATAGTGGAGACCCAGTACTTC
j_gene: TRBJ2-5
v_gene: TRBV9
d_gene: TRBD2
abundance: NA

CDR3aa: CASGRNNEQFF
CDR3nt: TGTGCTAGTGGTCGTAACAATGAGCAGTTCTTC
j_gene: TRBJ2-1
v_gene: TRBV12-5
d_gene: NA
abundance: once

CDR3aa: CASSWVAKDQPQHF
CDR3nt: TGTGCCAGCAGTTGGGTAGCTAAGGATCAGCCCCAGCATTTT
j_gene: TRBJ1-5
v_gene: TRBV6-5
d_gene: NA
abundance: NA

CDR3aa: CASSISDTGELFF
CDR3nt: TGTGCCAGCAGCATTTCAGACACCGGGGAGCTGTTTTTT
j_gene: TRBJ2-2
v_gene: TRBV7-3
d_gene: NA
abundance: NA

CDR3aa: CASSQERDQPQHF
CDR3nt: TGCGCCAGCAGCCAAGAGCGGGATCAGCCCCAGCATTTT
j_gene: TRBJ1-5
v_gene: TRBV4-3
d_gene: NA
abundance: NA

CDR3aa: CASSQGFYEQYF
CDR3nt: TGTGCCAGCAGCCAAGGGTTCTACGAGCAGTACTTC
j_gene: TRBJ2-7
v_gene: TRBV3-1/TRBV3-2
d_gene: NA
abundance: NA

CDR3aa: CASSTSDRGNQPQHF
CDR3nt: TGCGCCAGCAGCACATCGGACAGAGGAAATCAGCCCCAGCATTTT
j_gene: TRBJ1-5
v_gene: TRBV5-1
d_gene: NA
abundance: NA

CDR3aa: CASSVGLAGPPEQYF
CDR3nt: TGTGCCAGCAGCGTCGGACTAGCGGGACCCCCCGAGCAGTACTTC
j_gene: TRBJ2-7
v_gene: TRBV9
d_gene: TRBD2
abundance: NA

CDR3aa: CASSIEGGSPQPQHF
CDR3nt: TGTGCCAGTAGTATTGAAGGCGGCTCCCCTCAGCCCCAGCATTTT
j_gene: TRBJ1-5
v_gene: TRBV19
d_gene: NA
abundance: NA

CDR3aa: CASKPQHF
CDR3nt: TGTGCCAGCAAGCCCCAGCATTTT
j_gene: TRBJ1-5
v_gene: TRBV27
d_gene: NA
abundance: NA

CDR3aa: CASSEDVGAHF
CDR3nt: TGTGCCAGCAGTGAGGACGTTGGGGCTCATTTT
j_gene: TRBJ1-5
v_gene: TRBV2
d_gene: NA
abundance: NA

CDR3aa: CASSMATGNNEQFF
CDR3nt: TGTGCCAGTAGTATGGCTACAGGGAACAATGAGCAGTTCTTC
j_gene: TRBJ2-1
v_gene: TRBV19
d_gene: NA
abundance: NA

CDR3aa: CASIPGGASTDTQYF
CDR3nt: TGCGCCAGTATCCCAGGGGGCGCTAGCACAGATACGCAGTATTTT
j_gene: TRBJ2-3
v_gene: TRBV5-1
d_gene: TRBD1
abundance: NA

CDR3aa: CASSPIGAGVSDTQYF
CDR3nt: TGTGCCAGCAGCCCCATAGGGGCGGGAGTATCAGATACGCAGTATTTT
j_gene: TRBJ2-3
v_gene: TRBV3-1/TRBV3-2
d_gene: TRBD2
abundance: NA

CDR3aa: CAWTNRVSAEKLFF
CDR3nt: TGTGCCTGGACCAACAGGGTCTCGGCTGAAAAACTGTTTTTT
j_gene: TRBJ1-4
v_gene: TRBV30
d_gene: NA
abundance: NA

CDR3aa: CASSSSGGGVYEQFF
CDR3nt: TGTGCCAGCAGCTCTTCGGGAGGAGGGGTTTATGAGCAGTTCTTC
j_gene: TRBJ2-1
v_gene: TRBV7-3
d_gene: TRBD2
abundance: NA

CDR3aa: CASSLSGRADNEQFF
CDR3nt: TGTGCCAGCAGCTTAAGCGGGAGGGCCGACAATGAGCAGTTCTTC
j_gene: TRBJ2-1
v_gene: TRBV7-3
d_gene: TRBD2
abundance: NA

CDR3aa: CASRAGGGREKLFF
CDR3nt: TGTGCCAGCAGAGCAGGGGGGGGCCGTGAAAAACTGTTTTTT
j_gene: TRBJ1-4
v_gene: TRBV3-1/TRBV3-2
d_gene: TRBD1
abundance: once

CDR3aa: CASSANREADTQYF
CDR3nt: TGTGCCAGCAGCGCGAACAGGGAGGCAGATACGCAGTATTTT
j_gene: TRBJ2-3
v_gene: TRBV9
d_gene: NA
abundance: NA

CDR3aa: CASSIRDHEQFF
CDR3nt: TGTGCCAGCAGCATCAGGGACCATGAGCAGTTCTTC
j_gene: TRBJ2-1
v_gene: TRBV6-5
d_gene: NA
abundance: NA

CDR3aa: CASSPTGRDGYTF
CDR3nt: TGTGCCAGCTCACCGACAGGGAGGGATGGCTACACCTTC
j_gene: TRBJ1-2
v_gene: TRBV18
d_gene: TRBD1
abundance: NA

CDR3aa: CSVQLVRGGKYF
CDR3nt: TGCAGCGTCCAACTTGTGCGGGGGGGCAAGTACTTC
j_gene: TRBJ2-7
v_gene: TRBV29-1
d_gene: TRBD2
abundance: NA

CDR3aa: CASALAGSYEQYF
CDR3nt: TGTGCCAGTGCTCTAGCGGGATCCTACGAGCAGTACTTC
j_gene: TRBJ2-7
v_gene: TRBV19
d_gene: TRBD2
abundance: few

CDR3aa: CASTVGVNYGYTF
CDR3nt: TGTGCCAGCACGGTAGGGGTTAACTATGGCTACACCTTC
j_gene: TRBJ1-2
v_gene: TRBV6-5
d_gene: NA
abundance: NA

CDR3aa: CATDGGGYGYTF
CDR3nt: TGTGCCACAGATGGAGGGGGCTATGGCTACACCTTC
j_gene: TRBJ1-2
v_gene: TRBV2
d_gene: NA
abundance: NA

CDR3aa: CASSLTGKGNTDTQYF
CDR3nt: TGTGCCAGCAGCTTAACAGGGAAGGGGAACACAGATACGCAGTATTTT
j_gene: TRBJ2-3
v_gene: TRBV11-2
d_gene: NA
abundance: once

CDR3aa: CASSPGQNNSPLHF
CDR3nt: TGTGCCAGCAGCCCCGGACAGAATAATTCACCCCTCCACTTT
j_gene: TRBJ1-6
v_gene: TRBV3-1/TRBV3-2
d_gene: NA
abundance: NA

CDR3aa: CASSLEQGGNTIYF
CDR3nt: TGTGCCAGCAGCTTGGAGCAGGGTGGAAACACCATATATTTT
j_gene: TRBJ1-3
v_gene: TRBV5-4
d_gene: NA
abundance: NA

CDR3aa: CASSPIKGEGFDEQFF
CDR3nt: TGTGCCAGCTCACCTATAAAGGGGGAGGGCTTCGATGAGCAGTTCTTC
j_gene: TRBJ2-1
v_gene: TRBV18
d_gene: NA
abundance: NA

CDR3aa: CASSERGVLTTEAFF
CDR3nt: TGTGCCAGCAGTGAACGTGGGGTATTGACGACTGAAGCTTTCTTT
j_gene: TRBJ1-1
v_gene: TRBV25-1
d_gene: NA
abundance: NA

CDR3aa: CASRIQGEKLFF
CDR3nt: TGTGCCAGCAGAATCCAGGGGGAAAAACTGTTTTTT
j_gene: TRBJ1-4
v_gene: TRBV6-5
d_gene: NA
abundance: NA

CDR3aa: CASSYSFGGEGYTF
CDR3nt: TGTGCCAGCAGTTACTCGTTCGGGGGGGAAGGCTACACCTTC
j_gene: TRBJ1-2
v_gene: TRBV6-6
d_gene: NA
abundance: NA

CDR3aa: CASSGSGQWYNSPLHF
CDR3nt: TGTGCCAGTAGTGGGTCGGGACAGTGGTATAATTCACCCCTCCACTTT
j_gene: TRBJ1-6
v_gene: TRBV19
d_gene: TRBD1
abundance: NA

CDR3aa: CASSTDREAFF
CDR3nt: TGCGCCAGCAGCACGGACAGGGAGGCTTTCTTT
j_gene: TRBJ1-1
v_gene: TRBV5-1
d_gene: TRBD1
abundance: NA